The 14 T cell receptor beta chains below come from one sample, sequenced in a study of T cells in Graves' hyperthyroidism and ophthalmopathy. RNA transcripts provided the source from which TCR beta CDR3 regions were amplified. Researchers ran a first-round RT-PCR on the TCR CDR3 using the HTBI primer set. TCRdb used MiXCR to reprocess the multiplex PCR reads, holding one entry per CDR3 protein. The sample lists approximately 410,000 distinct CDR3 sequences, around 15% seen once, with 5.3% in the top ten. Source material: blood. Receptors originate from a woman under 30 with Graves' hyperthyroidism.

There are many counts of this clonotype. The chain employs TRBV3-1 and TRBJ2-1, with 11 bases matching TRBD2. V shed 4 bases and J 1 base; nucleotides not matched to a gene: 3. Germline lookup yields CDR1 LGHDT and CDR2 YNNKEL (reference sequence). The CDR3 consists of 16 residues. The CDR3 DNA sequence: TGTGCCAGCAGCCCCCGACTAGCGGGGTCCTACAATGAGCAGTTCTTC. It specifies CASSPRLAGSYNEQFF.

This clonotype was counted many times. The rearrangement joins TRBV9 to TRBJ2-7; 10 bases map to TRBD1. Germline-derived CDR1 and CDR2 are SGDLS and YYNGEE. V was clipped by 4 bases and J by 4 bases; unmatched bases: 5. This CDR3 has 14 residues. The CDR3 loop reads CASSIRDRGYEQYF. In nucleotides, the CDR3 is TGTGCCAGCAGCATCCGGGACAGGGGTTACGAGCAGTACTTC.

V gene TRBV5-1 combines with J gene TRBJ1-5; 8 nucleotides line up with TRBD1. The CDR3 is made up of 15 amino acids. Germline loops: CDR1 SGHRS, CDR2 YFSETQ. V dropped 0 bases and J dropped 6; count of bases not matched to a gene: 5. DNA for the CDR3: TGCGCCAGCAGCTTGGGGGCAGGGGGCAGTCAGCCCCAGCATTTT. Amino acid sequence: CASSLGAGGSQPQHF.

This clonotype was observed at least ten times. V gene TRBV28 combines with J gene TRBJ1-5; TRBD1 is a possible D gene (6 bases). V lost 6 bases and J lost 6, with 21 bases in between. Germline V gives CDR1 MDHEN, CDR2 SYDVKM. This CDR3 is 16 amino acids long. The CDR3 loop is CASSLTWGAGSQPQHF. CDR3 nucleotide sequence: TGTGCCAGCAGCTTAACCTGGGGGGCCGGGAGTCAGCCCCAGCATTTT.

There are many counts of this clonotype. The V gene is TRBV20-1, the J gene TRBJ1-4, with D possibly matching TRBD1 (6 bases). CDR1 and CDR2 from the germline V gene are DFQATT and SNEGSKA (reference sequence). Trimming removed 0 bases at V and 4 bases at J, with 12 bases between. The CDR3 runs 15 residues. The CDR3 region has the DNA TGCAGTGCTAGAGAGAGGGGGGGGATTAATGAAAAACTGTTTTTT. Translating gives CSARERGGINEKLFF.

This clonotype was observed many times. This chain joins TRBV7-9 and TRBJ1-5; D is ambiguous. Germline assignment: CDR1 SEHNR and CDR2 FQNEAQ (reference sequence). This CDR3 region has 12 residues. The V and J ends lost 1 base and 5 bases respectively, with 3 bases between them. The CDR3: CASSLDDQPQHF. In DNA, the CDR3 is TGTGCCAGCAGCTTAGACGATCAGCCCCAGCATTTT.

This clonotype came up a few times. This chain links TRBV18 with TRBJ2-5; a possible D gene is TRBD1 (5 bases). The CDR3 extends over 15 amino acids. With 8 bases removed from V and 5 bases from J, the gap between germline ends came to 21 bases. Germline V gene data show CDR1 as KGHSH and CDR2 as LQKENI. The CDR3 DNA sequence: TGTGCCAGCACGAAGGACGCAGGGATAGGTGAGACCCAGTACTTC. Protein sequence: CASTKDAGIGETQYF. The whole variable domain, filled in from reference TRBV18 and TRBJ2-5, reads NAGVMQNPRHLVRRRGQEARLRCSPMKGHSHVYWYRQLPEEGLKFMVYLQKENIIDESGMPKERFSAEFPKEGPSILRIQQVVRGDSAAYFCASTKDAGIGETQYFGPGTRLLVL.

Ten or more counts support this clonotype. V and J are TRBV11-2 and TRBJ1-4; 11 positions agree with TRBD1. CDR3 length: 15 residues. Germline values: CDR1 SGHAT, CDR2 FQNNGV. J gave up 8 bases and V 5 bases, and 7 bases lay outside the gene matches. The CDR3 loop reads CASSRTGGEGEKLFF. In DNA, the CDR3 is TGTGCCAGCAGCCGGACAGGGGGCGAAGGGGAAAAACTGTTTTTT.

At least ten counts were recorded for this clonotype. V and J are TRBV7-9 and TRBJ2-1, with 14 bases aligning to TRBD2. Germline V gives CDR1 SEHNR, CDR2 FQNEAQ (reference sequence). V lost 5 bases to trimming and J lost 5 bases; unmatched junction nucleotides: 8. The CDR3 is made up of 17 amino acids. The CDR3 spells CASSRGLAGAFNNEQFF. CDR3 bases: TGTGCCAGCAGCAGGGGACTAGCGGGAGCCTTTAACAATGAGCAGTTCTTC.

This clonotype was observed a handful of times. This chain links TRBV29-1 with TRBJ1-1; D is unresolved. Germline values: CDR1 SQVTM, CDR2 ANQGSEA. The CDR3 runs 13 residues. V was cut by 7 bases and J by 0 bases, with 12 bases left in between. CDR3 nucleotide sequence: TGCAGCGGGTCGCAGAACATGAACACTGAAGCTTTCTTT. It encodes CSGSQNMNTEAFF.

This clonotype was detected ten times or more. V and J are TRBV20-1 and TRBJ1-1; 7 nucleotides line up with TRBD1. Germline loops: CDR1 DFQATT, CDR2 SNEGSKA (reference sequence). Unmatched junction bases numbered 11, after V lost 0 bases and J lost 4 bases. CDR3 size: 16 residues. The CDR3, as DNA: TGCAGTGCTAGAGATCCAAGGGGGCGCGTGAGCACTGAAGCTTTCTTT. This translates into CSARDPRGRVSTEAFF.

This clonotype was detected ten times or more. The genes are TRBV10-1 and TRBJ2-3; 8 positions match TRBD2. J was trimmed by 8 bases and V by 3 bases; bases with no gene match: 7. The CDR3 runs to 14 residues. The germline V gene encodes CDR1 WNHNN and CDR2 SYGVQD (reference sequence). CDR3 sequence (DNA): TGCGCCAGCAGTGAACCGGGACTAGGATCTACGCAGTATTTT. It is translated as CASSEPGLGSTQYF.

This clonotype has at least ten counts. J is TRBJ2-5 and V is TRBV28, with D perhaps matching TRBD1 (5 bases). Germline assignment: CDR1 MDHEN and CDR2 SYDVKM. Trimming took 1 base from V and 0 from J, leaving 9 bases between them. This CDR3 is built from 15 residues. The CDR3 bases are TGTGCCAGCAGTTTATCCGCAGGGTACCAAGAGACCCAGTACTTC. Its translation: CASSLSAGYQETQYF.

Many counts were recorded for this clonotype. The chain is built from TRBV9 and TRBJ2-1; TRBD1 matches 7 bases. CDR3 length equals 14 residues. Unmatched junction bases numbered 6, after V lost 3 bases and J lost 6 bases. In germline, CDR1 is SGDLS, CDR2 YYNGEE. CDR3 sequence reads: CASSAMTGTNEQFF. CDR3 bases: TGTGCCAGCAGCGCCATGACAGGGACCAATGAGCAGTTCTTC. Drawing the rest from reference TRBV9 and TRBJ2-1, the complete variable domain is DSGVTQTPKHLITATGQRVTLRCSPRSGDLSVYWYQQSLDQGLQFLIQYYNGEERAKGNILERFSAQQFPDLHSELNLSSLELGDSALYFCASSAMTGTNEQFFGPGTRLTVL.